This T cell receptor (beta chain) was identified in a study of T cells in localized non-small cell lung cancer (dated by TCRdb to between 2020 and 2021). Regarding the research as a whole: The study analyzed T cell repertoires of about 230 early-stage NSCLC patients, comparing tumors and uninvolved tumor-adjacent lungs. The mean age of the NSCLC patients was about 64 years, with 120 to 150 men and 85 to 110 women. The cohort consisted of approximately 240 treatment-naive NSCLC patients whose localized lung tumors had been resected.

As to this clone: Its cognate antigen has yet to be identified. It has no much larger one-base neighbor in the sample; base qualities were not kept. The same CDR3 also results from other DNA sequences found in this sample.

What the study reported, not specific to this receptor: Because multi-region tumor sequencing was not performed, intratumor heterogeneity could not be ruled out. Longer overall survival was associated with higher blood T cell density, whereas shorter survival was associated with higher adjacent-lung clonality. The highest T cell clonality was observed in uninvolved tumor-adjacent lung, where clonality exceeded that of tumor, suggesting that antigenic responses were more focused in uninvolved tumor-adjacent lung. Because the study design was exploratory, TCR variables were selected using unadjusted p-values without false-discovery rate correction. A median of 57 of the top 100 tumor clones turned up in the paired uninvolved adjacent lung, and 25 to 30 of those clones also ranked among the top 100 of that same adjacent lung.

At diagnosis, tumor, uninvolved tumor-adjacent lung and peripheral blood were collected and then preserved as a mix of FFPE and fresh-frozen material. For TCR repertoire profiling, blood samples were analyzed in the form of peripheral blood mononuclear cells. TCR beta CDR3 regions were sequenced from DNA using the immunoSEQ Assay. On the study's bioinformatics: T cell density was computed as TCR beta template counts normalized to usable DNA estimated by amplifying housekeeping genes. The preseqR package was used to estimate richness by extrapolating to 400,000 templates for PBMC samples and to 120,000 templates for tissue samples. Clonality was taken to be one minus Pielou's evenness. Tissue-enriched TCRs were identified by differential abundance testing using productive amino-acid clonotypes, minimum total count 5 and alpha 0.1. Repertoire overlap between compartments was quantified with the Jaccard Index and Morisita Overlap Index. GLIPH grouped TCR beta CDR3s together with public tetramer-defined viral CDR3s, and a viral motif had to include at least three viral sequences and also show V-gene enrichment. TCRdb retrieved this table from immuneACCESS and kept in-frame rearrangements only. Not all clones are present; in checked studies, unresolved V genes account for under half, and no reason is known for the remainder. The DNA was the basis for D and trimming; V, J and clone size are from that table. A total of some 140,000 clones appear in this sample, 80% to 90% of them only once. Together, the top ten hold 1.7% of the sample.

Via the germline V gene, CDR1 is MGHRA and CDR2 YSYEKL. From its cysteine to its phenylalanine, the CDR3 spans 14 amino acids. Left in the record is the CDR3 DNA by itself, 42 bases read in frame from the first base. V loses 4 bases of germline sequence and J loses 4 bases, and the interval between the two ends is 13 bases. This clonotype was sampled from a female donor of 60 years or more with stage I lung adenocarcinoma. Material: peripheral blood, obtained before any cancer treatment. The chain is assembled from TRBV4-1 and TRBJ1-1; too little of a D gene remains to name it. At the DNA level, the sequence is TGCGCCAGCAGCCTAGGACGGCTGGGCACTGAAGCTTTCTTT. It is translated as CASSLGRLGTEAFF.